The 11 T cell receptor beta chains below were found in one sample sequenced in a study of shared clonotypes between healthy human individuals. Method: immunoSEQ multiplex PCR; TCRdb's copy keeps in-frame clones and lacks some. This table holds around 2.3 million clones, roughly 95% found once. Specimen: naive CD4+ T cells sorted from blood. Subset here: CD45RA+ positively selected. These receptors came from a man aged 18 to 29 in good health.

Of note for this clone: Other DNA sequences of this sample code for an identical CDR3. The V and J genes are TRBV5-1 and TRBJ2-7; no reliable D call. V lost 1 base to trimming and J lost 3 bases, with 8 bases between them. Looked up from germline, CDR1 is SGHRS and CDR2 is YFSETQ. The CDR3 totals 13 residues. CDR3 sequence reads: CASSLPEGYEQYF. Written as DNA, the CDR3 is TGCGCCAGCAGCTTGCCGGAAGGCTACGAGCAGTACTTC.

The chain joins TRBV5-1 to TRBJ2-5; 10 nucleotides match TRBD2. CDR1 and CDR2 from the germline V gene are SGHRS and YFSETQ. Trimming removed 4 bases from V and 1 base from J; junction bases left unmatched: 4. The CDR3 has 15 residues. As DNA, the CDR3 is TGCGCCAGCAGCATTCTAGCGGGAGTCCAAGAGACCCAGTACTTC. Its translation: CASSILAGVQETQYF.

The J gene is TRBJ2-3, the V gene TRBV25-1, with D unclear. Germline CDR1 reads MGHDK; CDR2 reads SYGVNS. The CDR3 extends over 13 amino acids. V lost 7 bases and J 0 bases, leaving 8 bases between the germline ends. The CDR3 here is CASMEPSTDTQYF. The CDR3 DNA is TGTGCCAGCATGGAGCCCAGCACAGATACGCAGTATTTT.

The genes are TRBV12-5 and TRBJ2-2; D is perhaps TRBD2 (6 bases). Trimming took off 1 base at V and 6 bases at J, with 9 bases between the two ends. The CDR3 length is 14 residues. Germline CDR1 is LGHNT and CDR2 is FRNRAP. In nucleotides, the CDR3 is TGTGCTAGTGGTTTGGACGGGGGAGCCGGGGAGCTGTTTTTT. Encoded protein: CASGLDGGAGELFF.

The chain links TRBV10-3 to TRBJ2-7, with 8 positions matching TRBD1. V shed 7 bases, J shed 3 bases, and the junction held 11 bases outside the gene matches. The germline gives CDR1 ENHRY, CDR2 SYGVKD. CDR3 length equals 15 residues. The CDR3 reads CAITLGQGMGYEQYF. The CDR3 DNA reads as TGTGCCATCACCTTAGGACAGGGTATGGGCTACGAGCAGTACTTC.

Details on this clone: Within the sample, other DNA sequences also encode this same CDR3. The gene calls are TRBV11-2 and TRBJ2-5; D not resolved. This CDR3 is 13 amino acids long. Trimming removed 3 bases from V and 1 base from J, with 6 bases in between. Germline V gene sequence: CDR1 SGHAT, CDR2 FQNNGV. The CDR3 sequence: CASSFGTQETQYF. Here the CDR3 DNA reads TGTGCCAGCAGCTTCGGAACCCAAGAGACCCAGTACTTC.

The V gene is TRBV10-1, the J gene TRBJ2-1, with 11 nucleotides matching TRBD2. CDR3 size: 14 residues. V shed 4 bases and J 4 bases; nucleotides not matched to a gene: 0. Germline V gene lookup returns CDR1 WNHNN and CDR2 SYGVQD (reference sequence). The CDR3 reads CASSGTSGYNEQFF. CDR3 coding DNA: TGCGCCAGCAGTGGGACTAGCGGGTACAATGAGCAGTTCTTC.

The chain links TRBV11-2 to TRBJ2-5; 8 nucleotides agree with TRBD1. The DNA matches TRBJ2-7 better at its end, which makes the J call doubtful. Germline lookup yields CDR1 SGHAT and CDR2 FQNNGV. The CDR3 has 15 amino acids. CDR3 protein: CASSLVGQGSYEQYF. The CDR3 nucleotides read TGTGCCAGCAGCTTAGTTGGACAGGGATCCTACGAGCAGTACTTC.

The rearrangement joins TRBV2 to TRBJ1-3; possibly TRBD1 for D (5 bases). The CDR3 runs 13 residues. The germline gives CDR1 SNHLY, CDR2 FYNNEI. The V end lost 7 bases, the J end lost 4 bases, and 11 bases lay between the germline ends. The CDR3 DNA reads as TGTGCCAGCAATCAAGCAGGGGGAAACACCATATATTTT. Protein product: CASNQAGGNTIYF.

The chain recombines TRBV2 with TRBJ1-5; D is unresolved. The CDR3 loop spans 13 amino acids. The germline gives CDR1 SNHLY, CDR2 FYNNEI. V was cut by 3 bases and J by 4 bases, with 7 bases left in between. CDR3 nucleotide sequence: TGTGCCAGCAGTGAGATGGGAAATCAGCCCCAGCATTTT. Its protein product is CASSEMGNQPQHF.

The genes are TRBV27 and TRBJ1-1, with no clear D. Trimming shortened V by 3 bases and J by 0 bases, and 11 bases separated the two germline ends. CDR1 is MNHEY and CDR2 is SMNVEV in the germline V gene (reference sequence). The CDR3 is 15 residues long. This chain's CDR3 is CASSFRALMNTEAFF. As DNA, the CDR3 is TGTGCCAGCAGTTTCCGGGCCTTAATGAACACTGAAGCTTTCTTT.